This TCR beta chain comes out of a study of liver allograft versus peripheral blood T cells. Study background: What was compared were the T cell receptor repertoires in transplanted livers and those in the peripheral blood of recipients. Overall study results and limits: Intragraft T cell receptor repertoires of liver allografts were reported to differ from peripheral blood repertoires.

In germline, CDR1 is MNHEY, CDR2 SMNVEV (reference sequence). The CDR3 has 16 residues. Trimming removed 0 bases from V and 9 bases from J, with 18 bases in between. TCRdb analysed the reads with MiXCR anew, one entry per CDR3 protein. The table includes some 1,300 distinct CDR3 sequences, about 17% detected once. This clonotype is medium-sized. Its cognate antigen is unknown. This sequence was found in a human patient who had a liver transplant. Some T cells could come from the graft donor. V usage is TRBV27 and J usage is TRBJ2-1, with a possible D match to TRBD2 (6 bases). The DNA for the CDR3 is TGTGCCAGCAGTTTATCGAAGGTCTTTTTGACTAGTGAGCAGTTCTTC. Protein: CASSLSKVFLTSEQFF.